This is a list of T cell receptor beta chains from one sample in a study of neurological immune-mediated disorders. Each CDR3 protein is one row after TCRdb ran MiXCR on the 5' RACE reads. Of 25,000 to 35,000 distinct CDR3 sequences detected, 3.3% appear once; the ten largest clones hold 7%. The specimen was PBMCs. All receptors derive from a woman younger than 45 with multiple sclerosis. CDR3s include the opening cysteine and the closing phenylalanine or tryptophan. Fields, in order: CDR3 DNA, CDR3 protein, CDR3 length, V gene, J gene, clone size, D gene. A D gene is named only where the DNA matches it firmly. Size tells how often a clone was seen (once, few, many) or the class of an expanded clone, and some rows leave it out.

CDR3nt: TGTGCCAGCAGTTTTCGTAATGGCCGGGACGAGCAGTACTTC
CDR3aa: CASSFRNGRDEQYF
len: 14
v_gene: TRBV12-3/TRBV12-4
j_gene: TRBJ2-7
abundance: many
d_gene: -

CDR3nt: TGTGCCAGCAGTTCGGGAACCGGGGAGCTGTTTTTT
CDR3aa: CASSSGTGELFF
len: 12
v_gene: TRBV28
j_gene: TRBJ2-2
abundance: many
d_gene: -

CDR3nt: TGTGCCAGCAGCTTAGGCCCAGCGGGAGTGCGTGAGCAGTTCTTC
CDR3aa: CASSLGPAGVREQFF
len: 15
v_gene: TRBV11-2
j_gene: TRBJ2-1
abundance: many
d_gene: TRBD2

CDR3nt: TGTGCCAGCAGCCAAGATCCCGGGGGGCGGAAAGAGCAGTACTTC
CDR3aa: CASSQDPGGRKEQYF
len: 15
v_gene: TRBV14
j_gene: TRBJ2-7
abundance: -
d_gene: -

CDR3nt: TGTGCCAGCAGCCGTGGACAATTCTACGAGCAGTACTTC
CDR3aa: CASSRGQFYEQYF
len: 13
v_gene: TRBV7-2
j_gene: TRBJ2-7
abundance: many
d_gene: -

CDR3nt: TGTGCCAGCAGTTTATCTAGCGGAGCCTACGAGCAGTACTTC
CDR3aa: CASSLSSGAYEQYF
len: 14
v_gene: TRBV12-3/TRBV12-4
j_gene: TRBJ2-7
abundance: medium-sized
d_gene: TRBD2

CDR3nt: TGTGCCAGCAGCCGGGGCTATCAGCCCCAGAATTTT
CDR3aa: CASSRGYQPQNF
len: 12
v_gene: TRBV12-3/TRBV12-4
j_gene: TRBJ1-5
abundance: few
d_gene: -

CDR3nt: TGCGCCAGCAGCTTGGGGGGGACAGGGGAAGAGACCCAGTACTTC
CDR3aa: CASSLGGTGEETQYF
len: 15
v_gene: TRBV5-1
j_gene: TRBJ2-5
abundance: many
d_gene: TRBD1

CDR3nt: TGTGCCACCCGGGCTAGCGGGGGGAATGAGCAGTTCTTC
CDR3aa: CATRASGGNEQFF
len: 13
v_gene: TRBV15
j_gene: TRBJ2-1
abundance: many
d_gene: TRBD2

CDR3nt: TGCGCCAGCAGCTTGTGGCCGGGGACATTGCTAGCGGACCTCTACAATGAGCAGTTCTTC
CDR3aa: CASSLWPGTLLADLYNEQFF
len: 20
v_gene: TRBV5-1
j_gene: TRBJ2-1
abundance: many
d_gene: -

CDR3nt: TGTGCCAGCAGCCTCAACGATTGGCGGAGTAATCGGCAGTACTTC
CDR3aa: CASSLNDWRSNRQYF
len: 15
v_gene: TRBV4-2
j_gene: TRBJ2-7
abundance: many
d_gene: -

CDR3nt: TGTGCCAGCAGCTTGGACGGGACAGCCCGGTCGGATCAGCCCCAGCATTTT
CDR3aa: CASSLDGTARSDQPQHF
len: 17
v_gene: TRBV5-5
j_gene: TRBJ1-5
abundance: many
d_gene: TRBD1

CDR3nt: TGTGCCAGCAGCTTGCAACTGAGCAATCAGCCCCAGCATTTT
CDR3aa: CASSLQLSNQPQHF
len: 14
v_gene: TRBV5-5
j_gene: TRBJ1-5
abundance: many
d_gene: -

CDR3nt: TGTGCCAGCAGCAAAGTAGGAGACAGGGTCTTGTACCGGCAGTATTTT
CDR3aa: CASSKVGDRVLYRQYF
len: 16
v_gene: TRBV21-1
j_gene: TRBJ2-3
abundance: few
d_gene: -

CDR3nt: TGTGCCAGCAGTGAACCCGGGACACTCACCGGGGAGCTGTTTTTT
CDR3aa: CASSEPGTLTGELFF
len: 15
v_gene: TRBV25-1
j_gene: TRBJ2-2
abundance: few
d_gene: -

CDR3nt: TGTGCCAGCAGTTTACGGATAGGTTGGAGTTTGGGACCCCTCCACTTT
CDR3aa: CASSLRIGWSLGPLHF
len: 16
v_gene: TRBV12-3/TRBV12-4
j_gene: TRBJ1-6
abundance: medium-sized
d_gene: -

CDR3nt: TGTGCCAGTAGTAGAGGGTCTTTCAACGTCCTGACTTTC
CDR3aa: CASSRGSFNVLTF
len: 13
v_gene: TRBV19
j_gene: TRBJ2-6
abundance: many
d_gene: -

CDR3nt: TGTGCCAGTAGTGAATTTGGGAAGACAGGGGACAGTTTT
CDR3aa: CASSEFGKTGDSF
len: 13
v_gene: TRBV19
j_gene: TRBJ1-5
abundance: few
d_gene: TRBD1

CDR3nt: TGTGCCAGCAGCTCCCGACGGGGGTTTGAGCAGTTCTTC
CDR3aa: CASSSRRGFEQFF
len: 13
v_gene: TRBV7-2
j_gene: TRBJ2-1
abundance: many
d_gene: -

CDR3nt: TGCAGTGCTCCAGGGGAGGGCACTGAAGCTTTCTTT
CDR3aa: CSAPGEGTEAFF
len: 12
v_gene: TRBV20-1
j_gene: TRBJ1-1
abundance: many
d_gene: -

CDR3nt: TGTGCCAGCTCAGCCACATTCAATCAGCCCCAGAATTTT
CDR3aa: CASSATFNQPQNF
len: 13
v_gene: TRBV28
j_gene: TRBJ1-5
abundance: few
d_gene: -

CDR3nt: TGCGCCAGCAGCTTGGGGGACAGGGCCTGGGCTGAGCAGTTCTTC
CDR3aa: CASSLGDRAWAEQFF
len: 15
v_gene: TRBV5-1
j_gene: TRBJ2-1
abundance: many
d_gene: TRBD1

CDR3nt: TGTGCCAGCAGCCAAGAGACAGGGGGCCCTAATCAGCCCCAGCATTTT
CDR3aa: CASSQETGGPNQPQHF
len: 16
v_gene: TRBV3-1
j_gene: TRBJ1-5
abundance: many
d_gene: TRBD1

CDR3nt: TGTGCCAGCAGCCAAGCGCGCTACGAGCAGTACTTC
CDR3aa: CASSQARYEQYF
len: 12
v_gene: TRBV3-1
j_gene: TRBJ2-7
abundance: many
d_gene: -

CDR3nt: TGTGCCAGCAGTTTATTAGCGGGCGGGGCAGATACGCAGTATTTT
CDR3aa: CASSLLAGGADTQYF
len: 15
v_gene: TRBV28
j_gene: TRBJ2-3
abundance: medium-sized
d_gene: TRBD2

CDR3nt: TGTGCCAGCAGTTTGTACGGGACGAGCTCCTACGAGCAGTACTTC
CDR3aa: CASSLYGTSSYEQYF
len: 15
v_gene: TRBV12-3/TRBV12-4
j_gene: TRBJ2-7
abundance: many
d_gene: -

CDR3nt: TGCAGTGCTAAGAGGGGACTAGCGGCCTACAATGAGCAGTTCTTC
CDR3aa: CSAKRGLAAYNEQFF
len: 15
v_gene: TRBV20-1
j_gene: TRBJ2-1
abundance: many
d_gene: TRBD2

CDR3nt: TGTGCCAGCAGCTTAATGGCTAGCGGGAACACCGGGGAGCTGTTTTTT
CDR3aa: CASSLMASGNTGELFF
len: 16
v_gene: TRBV7-3
j_gene: TRBJ2-2
abundance: many
d_gene: TRBD2